Below, 21 T cell receptor beta chains from the same sample are listed, as sequenced in a study of control samples from healthy donors and cancer patients. Generated by immunoSEQ multiplex PCR, the TCRdb table keeps only in-frame clones and is missing some. The sample shows 70,000 to 75,000 clones, nearly 90% of them seen only once. The sequencing input was PBMCs. The receptors were gathered from a man in his sixties with lung cancer.

The V and J genes are TRBV18 and TRBJ2-1; D is tentatively TRBD1 or TRBD2 (6 bases each). This CDR3 has 15 amino acids. V was shortened by 4 bases and J by 7 bases, with 17 bases between the two germline ends. Looked up from germline, CDR1 is KGHSH and CDR2 is LQKENI. The CDR3 DNA follows: TGTGCCAGCTCACAGGGTCCGGGGGCAGGGAATGAGCAGTTCTTC. Protein sequence: CASSQGPGAGNEQFF. The variable domain in full, completed from reference TRBV18 and TRBJ2-1, reads NAGVMQNPRHLVRRRGQEARLRCSPMKGHSHVYWYRQLPEEGLKFMVYLQKENIIDESGMPKERFSAEFPKEGPSILRIQQVVRGDSAAYFCASSQGPGAGNEQFFGPGTRLTVL.

The chain links TRBV6-1 to TRBJ2-5; D is perhaps TRBD2 (5 bases). Germline V CDR1 and CDR2: MNHNS, SASEGT. Between the trimmed V and J ends, which lost 3 bases and 0 bases, there was a span of 11 bases. The CDR3 has 15 amino acids. CDR3 residues: CASSEGGLYQETQYF. The CDR3 region has the DNA TGTGCCAGCAGTGAGGGCGGGTTGTACCAAGAGACCCAGTACTTC.

The rearrangement uses TRBV5-4 and TRBJ2-7; TRBD2 is a possible D gene (5 bases). The CDR3 covers 13 residues. Between the trimmed V and J ends, which lost 4 bases and 2 bases, there was a span of 10 bases. Germline V gene lookup returns CDR1 SGHNT and CDR2 YYREEE (reference sequence). CDR3 residues: CASSRDGTYEQYF. The CDR3 DNA reads as TGTGCCAGCAGCCGCGACGGGACCTACGAGCAGTACTTC.

This clone showed up just once. The chain joins TRBV7-8 to TRBJ2-3; 7 bases align to TRBD1. V dropped 1 base and J dropped 5; count of bases not matched to a gene: 0. The CDR3 totals 13 residues. The V gene's germline CDR1 is SGHVS and CDR2 FQNEAQ. CDR3 bases: TGTGCCAGCAGCTTAGACAGGGGAGATACGCAGTATTTT. Translating gives CASSLDRGDTQYF. The entire variable domain, with the rest obtained from reference TRBV7-8 and TRBJ2-3, is as follows: GAGVSQSPRYKVAKRGQDVALRCDPISGHVSLFWYQQALGQGPEFLTYFQNEAQLDKSGLPSDRFFAERPEGSVSTLKIQRTQQEDSAVYLCASSLDRGDTQYFGPGTRLTVL.

The rearrangement links TRBV30 to TRBJ1-4; D is ambiguous. CDR3 length: 14 residues. From germline, CDR1 is GTSNPN and CDR2 SVGIG (reference sequence). V was cut by 4 bases and J by 4 bases, with 13 bases left in between. CDR3 sequence (DNA): TGTGCCTGGACCCCTAGACTGGTTAATGAAAAACTGTTTTTT. This encodes CAWTPRLVNEKLFF.

This chain links TRBV2 with TRBJ1-2; D remains ambiguous. The length of the CDR3 is 10 residues. V was cut by 6 bases and J by 5 bases, with 4 bases left in between. Germline-derived CDR1 and CDR2 are SNHLY and FYNNEI. For the CDR3, the DNA is TGTGCCAGCAGAGGGTATGGCTACACCTTC. It codes for CASRGYGYTF.

The V and J genes are TRBV19 and TRBJ1-1; D unresolved. The germline gives CDR1 LNHDA, CDR2 SQIVND (reference sequence). This CDR3 comprises 14 residues. Trimming removed 7 bases at V and 5 bases at J, with 17 bases between. CDR3: CASTLSGGWTEAFF. CDR3 DNA: TGTGCCAGTACCCTGAGCGGAGGGTGGACTGAAGCTTTCTTT.

The rearrangement joins TRBV10-2 to TRBJ2-1, with D possibly being TRBD1 (5 bases). Between the trimmed V and J ends, which lost 3 bases and 4 bases, there was a span of 10 bases. The CDR3 loop spans 14 amino acids. From germline, CDR1 is WSHSY and CDR2 SAAADI. The CDR3 protein is CASSESNRYNEQFF. The CDR3 DNA reads TGCGCCAGCAGTGAATCAAACAGGTACAATGAGCAGTTCTTC.

The chain has TRBV7-3 and TRBJ2-3; no reliable D call. This CDR3 region has 14 residues. CDR1 is SGHTA and CDR2 is FQGTGA in the germline V gene. V was shortened by 1 base and J by 0 bases, with 5 bases between the two germline ends. This CDR3 reads CASSLIPSTDTQYF. The CDR3, as DNA: TGTGCCAGCAGCTTAATTCCTAGCACAGATACGCAGTATTTT.

In regard to this clone: The same CDR3 is also encoded by other DNA sequences in this sample. V and J are TRBV5-1 and TRBJ1-4, with D possibly matching TRBD1 (6 bases). CDR1 SGHRS and CDR2 YFSETQ come from the germline V gene. Between the trimmed V and J ends, which lost 0 bases and 3 bases, there was a span of 6 bases. This CDR3 contains 14 residues. CDR3 amino acids: CASSLAGANEKLFF. Written as DNA, the CDR3 is TGCGCCAGCAGCTTGGCAGGGGCTAATGAAAAACTGTTTTTT. Full variable domain (rest looked up from reference TRBV5-1 and TRBJ1-4): KAGVTQTPRYLIKTRGQQVTLSCSPISGHRSVSWYQQTPGQGLQFLFEYFSETQRNKGNFPGRFSGRQFSNSRSEMNVSTLELGDSALYLCASSLAGANEKLFFGSGTQLSVL.

Points on this clone: The germline gene is not matched at one end of the junction; a read error may be the cause. This chain links TRBV19 with TRBJ2-3; D may be TRBD1 (6 bases). This CDR3 contains 15 residues. CDR1 LNHDA and CDR2 SQIVND come from the germline V gene (reference sequence). The CDR3 spells CVSRVRDTSTDTQYF. In nucleotides, the CDR3 is TGTGTCAGTAGAGTCCGGGACACTAGCACAGATACGCAGTATTTT.

This clone occurred a few times. The rearrangement joins TRBV5-1 to TRBJ1-1, with a weak D call TRBD1 (6 bases). This CDR3 contains 16 residues. Germline V gene sequence: CDR1 SGHRS, CDR2 YFSETQ. Deletions cut 3 bases from V and 0 bases from J, with 15 bases between. The DNA of the CDR3 is TGCGCCAGCAGCTCAAAACTCGGACAGTTGAACACTGAAGCTTTCTTT. Its protein is CASSSKLGQLNTEAFF.

This sequence joins TRBV25-1 and TRBJ1-2; D possibly corresponds to TRBD1 (5 bases). Trimming removed 3 bases from V and 1 base from J, with 12 bases in between. The CDR3 contains 15 residues. Germline assignment: CDR1 MGHDK and CDR2 SYGVNS. CDR3 DNA sequence: TGTGCCAGCAGTGACCAGTTCGGGGGTAACTATGGCTACACCTTC. It translates to CASSDQFGGNYGYTF.

The chain couples TRBV2 to TRBJ1-1, with D possibly being TRBD1 (6 bases). Germline CDR1 and CDR2: SNHLY and FYNNEI. The CDR3 is 14 amino acids. The germline V and J ends were trimmed by 10 bases and 5 bases, with 20 bases remaining between them. CDR3 sequence (DNA): TGTGCCACCTCCGCCGGGGGCCAGGATACTGAAGCTTTCTTT. Residues: CATSAGGQDTEAFF.

The rearrangement joins TRBV9 to TRBJ1-1, with a possible D match to TRBD1 (6 bases). The V gene lost 3 bases and the J gene lost 1 base, with 10 bases spanning the gap. The CDR3 sequence is 14 residues long. Germline lookup yields CDR1 SGDLS and CDR2 YYNGEE. The DNA for the CDR3 is TGTGCCAGCAGCGCCTCGACAGGGAACACTGAAGCTTTCTTT. Translation gives CASSASTGNTEAFF.

The chain uses TRBV6-5 and TRBJ1-1; no firm D call. Germline CDR1 MNHEY, CDR2 SVGAGI. V gave up 6 bases and J gave up 0 bases, with 2 bases separating them. This CDR3 has 11 amino acids. CDR3 protein: CASRMNTEAFF. The CDR3 DNA reads TGTGCCAGCAGAATGAACACTGAAGCTTTCTTT.

This clone occurred a few times. The chain couples TRBV5-6 to TRBJ1-5; D might be TRBD1 (6 bases). Germline V gives CDR1 SGHDT, CDR2 YYEEEE. V lost 2 bases to trimming and J lost 6 bases, with 12 bases between them. The CDR3 spans 14 residues. CDR3 bases: TGTGCCAGCAGCTTATCGGGGGCGCTTCAGCCCCAGCATTTT. It encodes CASSLSGALQPQHF.

This chain joins TRBV6-1 and TRBJ1-2; D possibly corresponds to TRBD1 (6 bases). Trimming took off 2 bases at V and 2 bases at J, with 18 bases between the two ends. Germline values: CDR1 MNHNS, CDR2 SASEGT. The CDR3 sequence is 17 residues long. The CDR3 sequence: CASSERGKRQGNYGYTF. As DNA, the CDR3 is TGTGCCAGCAGTGAAAGAGGAAAGAGGCAGGGGAACTATGGCTACACCTTC.

The chain combines TRBV3-1 (or the pseudogene TRBV3-2) with TRBJ2-3; maybe TRBD2 (6 bases). Germline V gene data show CDR1 as LGHDT and CDR2 as YNNKEL (reference sequence). The CDR3 is 15 residues long. Trimming pared 4 bases from V and 5 bases from J, leaving 16 bases between. The CDR3: CASSPGGRGGDTQYF. The CDR3 DNA reads as TGTGCCAGCAGCCCCGGGGGTCGAGGCGGAGATACGCAGTATTTT.

The chain carries TRBV29-1 and TRBJ1-1; maybe TRBD1 (6 bases). V was shortened by 7 bases and J by 5 bases, with 11 bases between the two germline ends. The V gene's germline CDR1 is SQVTM and CDR2 ANQGSEA. The length of the CDR3 is 11 residues. The CDR3 spells CSAIRGTEAFF. The CDR3 DNA sequence: TGCAGCGCCATCAGGGGAACTGAAGCTTTCTTT.

CDR3 loop: CASSPGGTGNQPQHF. The CDR3 DNA is TGCGCCAGCAGTCCCGGCGGGACAGGGAATCAGCCCCAGCATTTT. The chain carries TRBV10-2 and TRBJ1-5, with 9 bases identical to TRBD1. The CDR3 is made up of 15 amino acids. Germline trimming cut 5 bases from V and 4 bases from J; bases unmatched to any gene: 6. The V gene's germline CDR1 is WSHSY and CDR2 SAAADI.